The 9 T cell receptor beta chains given below trace back to one sample, sequenced in a study of T-cell reconstitution after alpha-beta-depleted transplantation in children. During its preparation, the TCRbeta library received unique molecular identifiers. TCRdb processed the PCR reads anew with MiXCR; each CDR3 protein has one entry. The profile covers about 230,000 distinct CDR3 sequences, with more than 7.5% appearing a single time and about 4.9% taken by the ten largest. The input for sequencing was PBMCs from the stem cell graft donor, taken from the stem cell graft. These receptors were collected from a human donor who donated a stem cell graft to a child with SCID.

This clonotype was observed many times. The chain joins TRBV5-1 to TRBJ1-2, with D possibly TRBD1 on 6 matching bases. The V and J ends lost 6 bases and 0 bases respectively, with 15 bases between them. Germline V lookup: CDR1 SGHRS, CDR2 YFSETQ. This CDR3 is 15 amino acids long. DNA of the CDR3: TGCGCCAGCAACCAGGGGAGAGGGCCTAACTATGGCTACACCTTC. It yields the protein CASNQGRGPNYGYTF.

There are many counts of this clonotype. The chain has TRBV15 and TRBJ2-1; tentatively, D is TRBD1 (6 bases). V lost 2 bases, J lost 6 bases, and 11 bases lay in between. The CDR3 has 14 residues. Germline lookup yields CDR1 LNHNV and CDR2 YYDKDF (reference sequence). In DNA form, the CDR3 reads TGTGCCACCAGCAGATTACAGGGCGCCAATGAGCAGTTCTTC. This translates into CATSRLQGANEQFF. The whole variable domain, remainder taken from reference TRBV15 and TRBJ2-1, is DAMVIQNPRYQVTQFGKPVTLSCSQTLNHNVMYWYQQKSSQAPKLLFHYYDKDFNNEADTPDNFQSRRPNTSFCFLDIRSPGLGDTAMYLCATSRLQGANEQFFGPGTRLTVL.

This clonotype was found many times. The chain recombines TRBV7-9 with TRBJ2-3, with D perhaps TRBD1 (6 bases). CDR3 length: 16 residues. Germline-derived CDR1 and CDR2 are SEHNR and FQNEAQ (reference sequence). Trimming pared 3 bases from V and 2 bases from J, leaving 15 bases between. In DNA form, the CDR3 reads TGTGCCAGCAGCTTCCCAGTGACAGGATACACAGATACGCAGTATTTT. This codes for CASSFPVTGYTDTQYF.

This clonotype appeared many times. The chain links TRBV7-2 to TRBJ1-2; tentative D call: TRBD1 (5 bases). V was trimmed by 5 bases and J by 2 bases, leaving 18 bases between them. Germline V gene data show CDR1 as SGHTA and CDR2 as FQGNSA. The CDR3 spans 16 residues. The CDR3 sequence: CASSPQSPPGNYGYTF. The CDR3, as DNA: TGTGCCAGCAGCCCCCAGTCGCCCCCAGGGAACTATGGCTACACCTTC.

Details on this clonotype: A much larger clone is a single base away; this may be a read error. The CDR3 nucleotides are TGCGCCAGCGGCCCTGAGGGCAGGGGCGAGCAGTACTTC. Its translation is CASGPEGRGEQYF. The chain joins TRBV5-1 to TRBJ2-7; weak D call: TRBD1 (6 bases). This CDR3 region has 13 residues. With 7 bases removed from V and 6 bases from J, the gap between germline ends came to 17 bases. Germline V gives CDR1 SGHRS, CDR2 YFSETQ.

At least ten counts were recorded for this clonotype. The chain combines TRBV5-1 with TRBJ1-5; 7 positions agree with TRBD1. CDR3 length: 13 amino acids. Trimming at V came to 4 bases and at J to 6 bases, leaving 4 bases not matched to a gene. CDR1 and CDR2 (germline): SGHRS, YFSETQ. CDR3 amino acids: CASSVTGLQPQHF. The CDR3 region has the DNA TGCGCCAGCAGCGTGACAGGGCTTCAGCCCCAGCATTTT.

The sample holds many counts of this clonotype. The J gene is TRBJ2-4, the V gene TRBV7-2; D gene uncertain. The CDR3 contains 12 residues. Trimming left V 3 bases short and J 8 bases short, with 8 bases between. In germline, CDR1 is SGHTA, CDR2 FQGNSA. CDR3 DNA sequence: TGTGCCAGCAGCTTCACGACGGACATTCAGTACTTC. Amino acid sequence: CASSFTTDIQYF. The full variable domain, completed using reference TRBV7-2 and TRBJ2-4, is GAGVSQSPSNKVTEKGKDVELRCDPISGHTALYWYRQSLGQGLEFLIYFQGNSAPDKSGLPSDRFSAERTGGSVSTLTIQRTQQEDSAVYLCASSFTTDIQYFGAGTRLSVL.

In its sample, this clonotype was seen many times. The CDR3 sequence is CASRDRVIEKLFF. The CDR3 coding sequence is TGTGCCAGTCGCGACAGGGTAATTGAAAAACTGTTTTTT. This chain connects TRBV19 to TRBJ1-4; 7 bases align to TRBD1. Germline V gene lookup returns CDR1 LNHDA and CDR2 SQIVND (reference sequence). The ends lost 8 bases at V and 7 bases at J; junction bases unmatched: 7. The CDR3 has 13 amino acids.

This clonotype has a handful of counts. At one of its ends the junction is not consistent with the germline gene, which may arise from a read error. This chain links TRBV3-1 with TRBJ2-3; D may be TRBD2 (6 bases). CDR3 length: 15 residues. The germline V gene has CDR1 LGHDT and CDR2 YNNKEL (reference sequence). DNA of the CDR3: TGTGCCACCAGCCACGCCCGGCGGGACACAGATACGCAGTATTTT. This codes for CATSHARRDTDTQYF.